The sequence of this T cell receptor (beta chain) was determined in a study of cytomegalovirus exposure and HLA in healthy donors. Use of 60 Vbeta and 13 Jbeta primers characterized the PCR. Only in-frame clones appear in the TCRdb table, and some are missing; sequencing was by immunoSEQ multiplex PCR. The data contain about 190,000 clones, 81% of them singletons. Comment on this clone: Its antigen remains unidentified.

V lost 0 bases and J 7 bases, leaving 13 bases between the germline ends. The CDR3 has 15 residues. The germline V gene encodes CDR1 SGHVS and CDR2 FQNEAQ. Notes on the study in general: Among TCR sequences, most were rare, though some public TCRs appeared in many donors. Researchers reported in a later analysis that a missense DCLRE1C variant was tied to TCR beta V- and J-gene trimming.

The TCR was taken from a man aged 35 to 55 in good health and CMV-seropositive. The V and J genes are TRBV7-8 and TRBJ1-5, with D unclear. Specimen: PBMCs. CDR3 nucleotide sequence: TGTGCCAGCAGCTTAGCGGATGGAGGGAGGCAGCCCCAGCATTTT. Residues: CASSLADGGRQPQHF.